This is a list of T cell receptor beta chains from one sample in a study of beta chain features in type 1 diabetes. The table came from immunoSEQ multiplex PCR; TCRdb's copy has only in-frame clones and leaves some out. The table has about 120,000 clones, 15% to 20% seen once. The material sequenced was central memory CD4+ T cells from blood. The receptor set was obtained from a man aged 30-40 years with type 1 diabetes. Both conserved end residues are part of each CDR3. The order of the fields is CDR3 DNA, CDR3 protein, D gene, clone size, V gene, J gene. D genes are given only for firm matches. Not every row has a clone size; where given, it reads once, few, many or a size class.

CDR3nt: TGTGCCAGCAGCTTAAGCGTGAGCGGGGGGGCCTCAGATACGCAGTATTTT
CDR3aa: CASSLSVSGGASDTQYF
d_gene: TRBD2
abundance: NA
v_gene: TRBV7-3
j_gene: TRBJ2-3

CDR3nt: TGCGCCAGCAGCCAAGAGGGGGGCTTGGACTATGGCTACACCTTC
CDR3aa: CASSQEGGLDYGYTF
d_gene: NA
abundance: NA
v_gene: TRBV4-3
j_gene: TRBJ1-2

CDR3nt: TGCGCCAGCAGCTTGACAGGGGGCAATCAGCCCCAGCATTTT
CDR3aa: CASSLTGGNQPQHF
d_gene: TRBD1
abundance: few
v_gene: TRBV5-1
j_gene: TRBJ1-5

CDR3nt: TGCGCCAGCAGCTTGGCCGGGCTAGCGGAGACCCAGTACTTC
CDR3aa: CASSLAGLAETQYF
d_gene: NA
abundance: NA
v_gene: TRBV5-1
j_gene: TRBJ2-5

CDR3nt: TGTGCCAGCAGCTTATATTACGAGCAGTACTTC
CDR3aa: CASSLYYEQYF
d_gene: NA
abundance: NA
v_gene: TRBV11-2
j_gene: TRBJ2-7

CDR3nt: TGTGCCAGCGGCCTTTATTTGGGACAGGGTTATAATCAGCCCCAGCATTTT
CDR3aa: CASGLYLGQGYNQPQHF
d_gene: TRBD1
abundance: few
v_gene: TRBV27
j_gene: TRBJ1-5

CDR3nt: TGCAGCGGAGGGGGCAACGGTGCCTACAATGAGCAGTTCTTC
CDR3aa: CSGGGNGAYNEQFF
d_gene: TRBD1
abundance: NA
v_gene: TRBV29-1
j_gene: TRBJ2-1

CDR3nt: TGTGCCAGCAGCTTAGCGGGCAGGGGCCGCACAGATACGCAGTATTTT
CDR3aa: CASSLAGRGRTDTQYF
d_gene: NA
abundance: many
v_gene: TRBV11-2
j_gene: TRBJ2-3

CDR3nt: TGTGCCAGCAGGGCGGACAGACCCTCCCTCAATACGCAGTATTTT
CDR3aa: CASRADRPSLNTQYF
d_gene: NA
abundance: few
v_gene: TRBV2
j_gene: TRBJ2-3

CDR3nt: TGTGCCAGCAGTGTCACAGGGAAGAACTATGGCTACACCTTC
CDR3aa: CASSVTGKNYGYTF
d_gene: NA
abundance: NA
v_gene: TRBV6-1
j_gene: TRBJ1-2

CDR3nt: TGTGCCATCAGTCGCCAGAATAATTCACCCCTCCACTTT
CDR3aa: CAISRQNNSPLHF
d_gene: NA
abundance: many
v_gene: TRBV10-3
j_gene: TRBJ1-6